This record looks at one T cell receptor (beta chain) sequence and its context. Its binding antigen is unknown. No much larger clonotype is one base removed from it; base qualities were not supplied. These data come from a study of control samples from healthy donors and cancer patients (dated by TCRdb to 2018 to 2021). The library was made by the immunoSEQ multiplex PCR assay. TCRdb limited this immuneACCESS table to in-frame rearrangements with V and J called. A share of clones is missing; checked studies link under half to unresolved V genes, and the rest is unexplained. In all, the sample holds tens of thousands of clones, and approximately 90% of those were seen once. Around 0.9% of the sample is in the top ten clones. CDR1 is given as LGHNA and CDR2 as YSLEER, both from the germline V gene. Including cysteine and phenylalanine, the CDR3 has 17 amino acids. Here the CDR3 DNA is all that survives: 51 bases in frame from base 1. Ends trimmed: V by 4 bases, J by 5 bases; bases unmatched to a gene: 14.

The sequenced material came from PBMCs. This chain joins TRBV4-3 to TRBJ2-1, with 7 central nucleotides matching TRBD1. The source is a man between 25 and 39 years old with colorectal cancer. The sequence in DNA is TGCGCCAGCAGCCGGTTAACAGGGGCGTCCGGGAACAATGAGCAGTTCTTC. The resulting protein is CASSRLTGASGNNEQFF.